What follows are 28 T cell receptor beta chains derived from one specimen sequenced in a study of beta chain features in type 1 diabetes. The study reverse transcribed the entire isolated RNA, so it sequenced expressed TCRB transcripts. Produced via immunoSEQ multiplex PCR; TCRdb's table is partial and in-frame only. The sample yields approximately 150,000 clones, 7% to 10% seen once. No antigens are known for them. Study-level results: Moderate yet significant TCRB CDR3 shortening was seen in Type 1 diabetes patients in all four CD4+ subsets.

The sample consisted of central memory CD4+ T cells from blood. These receptors were taken from a man aged 25-40 years with type 1 diabetes.

This clone appeared a few times. The chain employs TRBV21-1 and TRBJ2-3; whether TRBD2, the table's D call, matches the DNA was not checked. TRBV21-1 is labeled a pseudogene. The CDR3 covers 13 residues. DNA of the CDR3: TGTGCCAGCAGCAACCACTTCGCCCATACGCAGTATTTT. This codes for CASSNHFAHTQYF.

On this clone itself: Other DNA variants within this sample encode the same CDR3. The chain joins TRBV18 to TRBJ2-7; the match to TRBD1 covers 10 bases. J lost 1 base, V lost 3 bases, and 3 bases had no gene match. Germline V lookup: CDR1 KGHSH, CDR2 LQKENI. The CDR3 has 15 amino acids. The CDR3 DNA follows: TGTGCCAGCTCACCTCCGGGACAGGGGTCCTACGAGCAGTACTTC. This sequence encodes CASSPPGQGSYEQYF.

This clone was observed a few times. The chain joins TRBV27 to TRBJ1-5; possibly TRBD1 for D (5 bases). The ends were cut back, 5 bases at V and 5 bases at J, with 13 bases in the middle. Germline values: CDR1 MNHEY, CDR2 SMNVEV (reference sequence). The CDR3 consists of 14 residues. This CDR3 is CASSPDRGYQPQHF. The CDR3 coding sequence is TGTGCCAGCAGTCCCGACAGAGGATATCAGCCCCAGCATTTT.

This clone was counted at least ten times. The chain joins TRBV7-2 to TRBJ1-2, with D hard to call. The ends were cut back, 0 bases at V and 4 bases at J, with 6 bases in the middle. Per the germline V gene, CDR1 is SGHTA and CDR2 is FQGNSA. This CDR3 contains 13 residues. CDR3 sequence (DNA): TGTGCCAGCAGCTTAGCCACAACCTATGGCTACACCTTC. It yields the protein CASSLATTYGYTF.

This clone was seen a handful of times. For the CDR3, the DNA is TGTGCCAGCAGTGCAGAGGAAGGTGAAAAACTGTTTTTT. Protein sequence: CASSAEEGEKLFF. The J gene is TRBJ1-4, the V gene TRBV2; D call uncertain. CDR1 and CDR2 (germline): SNHLY, FYNNEI. This CDR3 is 13 amino acids long. V was clipped by 4 bases and J by 7 bases, with 10 bases between them.

This clone occurred a few times. The chain employs TRBV5-1 and TRBJ1-2; D is possibly TRBD1 (5 bases). V was clipped by 1 base and J by 3 bases, with 10 bases between them. CDR3 size: 14 residues. The germline CDR1 and CDR2 sequences are SGHRS and YFSETQ. CDR3 in DNA: TGCGCCAGCAGCTTGATTCCGGGGGACTATGGCTACACCTTC. As protein: CASSLIPGDYGYTF.

This clone has only a few counts. The chain couples TRBV7-9 to TRBJ2-5; weak D call: TRBD2 (7 bases). V was trimmed by 5 bases and J by 5 bases, leaving 12 bases between them. The length of the CDR3 is 13 residues. Germline CDR1 reads SEHNR; CDR2 reads FQNEAQ (reference sequence). CDR3 coding DNA: TGTGCCAGCAGCCGGGGGGCCGGGGAGACCCAGTACTTC. Amino acids: CASSRGAGETQYF.

This chain links TRBV7-8 with TRBJ2-1, with 12 bases lining up with TRBD2. Losses at the gene ends were 1 base for V and 6 bases for J; bases not matched to a gene: 4. Looked up from germline, CDR1 is SGHVS and CDR2 is FQNEAQ. The CDR3 consists of 16 residues. CDR3 DNA sequence: TGTGCCAGCAGCTTAGGGCTAGCGGGGGGGTCCAATGAGCAGTTCTTC. This codes for CASSLGLAGGSNEQFF.

This clone has just a few counts. CDR3 sequence (DNA): TGTGCCAGCTCACCACGTCAGGGAGGTGTTGGAGATACGCAGTATTTT. Translating it yields CASSPRQGGVGDTQYF. The V gene is TRBV18, the J gene TRBJ2-3; tentatively, D is TRBD2 (6 bases). CDR1 is KGHSH, CDR2 LQKENI, per germline. CDR3 size: 16 residues. The ends were cut back, 1 base at V and 5 bases at J, with 16 bases in the middle.

J is TRBJ2-5 and V is TRBV5-5; the match to TRBD2 covers 13 bases. V dropped 4 bases and J dropped 2; count of bases not matched to a gene: 8. The CDR3 consists of 17 residues. Germline V gene sequence: CDR1 SGHKS, CDR2 YYEKEE (reference sequence). The CDR3 region has the DNA TGTGCCAGCAGCAGGGGGACTAGCGGGACCTTACAAGAGACCCAGTACTTC. It is translated as CASSRGTSGTLQETQYF.

This clone appeared a few times. This chain's CDR3 is CASSLNRGADTQYF. CDR3 DNA: TGTGCCAGCAGCTTGAACAGGGGCGCAGATACGCAGTATTTT. This sequence joins TRBV5-4 and TRBJ2-3; TRBD1 aligns across 7 bases. Unmatched junction bases numbered 3, after V lost 1 base and J lost 4 bases. The CDR3 loop spans 14 amino acids. The germline CDR1 and CDR2 sequences are SGHNT and YYREEE (reference sequence).

This clone appeared a few times. The chain uses TRBV4-1 and TRBJ2-1; D ambiguous. Germline V gene sequence: CDR1 MGHRA, CDR2 YSYEKL. The ends were cut back, 1 base at V and 5 bases at J, with 9 bases in the middle. CDR3 length equals 14 residues. The CDR3, as DNA: TGCGCCAGCAGCCAAGGACTGCTGAACAATGAGCAGTTCTTC. It codes for CASSQGLLNNEQFF.

Ten or more counts support this clone. The chain links TRBV9 to TRBJ2-3; no clear D gene. Between the trimmed V and J ends, which lost 1 base and 3 bases, there was a span of 9 bases. In germline, CDR1 is SGDLS, CDR2 YYNGEE. There are 14 residues in the CDR3. As DNA, the CDR3 is TGTGCCAGCAGCGTATCCTCTAGGACAGATACGCAGTATTTT. Encoded protein: CASSVSSRTDTQYF. Drawing the rest from reference TRBV9 and TRBJ2-3, the complete variable domain is DSGVTQTPKHLITATGQRVTLRCSPRSGDLSVYWYQQSLDQGLQFLIQYYNGEERAKGNILERFSAQQFPDLHSELNLSSLELGDSALYFCASSVSSRTDTQYFGPGTRLTVL.

In this sample, this clone turned up a few times. This chain connects TRBV5-1 to TRBJ2-1; 8 nucleotides align to TRBD1. CDR1 SGHRS and CDR2 YFSETQ come from the germline V gene. The V segment lost 6 bases and the J segment 0 bases; nucleotides outside the gene matches: 14. There are 18 residues in the CDR3. In nucleotides, the CDR3 is TGCGCCAGCATGGGCAGGACAGGGAGAACTAGCTCCTACAATGAGCAGTTCTTC. Protein: CASMGRTGRTSSYNEQFF.

This clone was seen a handful of times. The genes are TRBV7-2 and TRBJ2-1, with no clear D. CDR1 is SGHTA, CDR2 FQGNSA, per germline. This CDR3 contains 13 residues. V lost 2 bases and J lost 6, with 8 bases in between. The CDR3 sequence is CASSLRVVNEQFF. CDR3 DNA: TGTGCCAGCAGCTTACGGGTCGTCAATGAGCAGTTCTTC.

This clone was found a few times. The chain has TRBV29-1 and TRBJ2-3, with D possibly TRBD2 on 6 matching bases. The CDR3 runs to 13 residues. The V and J ends lost 6 bases and 2 bases respectively, with 12 bases between them. Germline V gene sequence: CDR1 SQVTM, CDR2 ANQGSEA. The DNA of the CDR3 is TGCAGCGTCGGGCGGGAACACACAGATACGCAGTATTTT. This translates into CSVGREHTDTQYF.

This clone was counted a few times. This rearrangement joins TRBV28 to TRBJ1-1; no reliable D call. V lost 7 bases to trimming and J lost 4 bases, with 13 bases between them. Germline lookup yields CDR1 MDHEN and CDR2 SYDVKM. The CDR3 totals 13 residues. The CDR3 here is CASIDILGTEAFF. In DNA, the CDR3 is TGTGCCAGCATCGACATTCTGGGCACTGAAGCTTTCTTT.

This clone was picked up many times. This CDR3 is CASSLSSGSYF. DNA of the CDR3: TGTGCCAGCAGTTTAAGTTCAGGGTCGTACTTC. This sequence joins TRBV28 and TRBJ2-7; the D gene is possibly TRBD1 (5 bases). The CDR3 totals 11 residues. Germline V gene sequence: CDR1 MDHEN, CDR2 SYDVKM. Trimming took off 2 bases at V and 12 bases at J, with 11 bases between the two ends.

The rearrangement joins TRBV7-2 to TRBJ2-7, with 9 bases identical to TRBD1. J lost 2 bases, V lost 7 bases, and 6 bases had no gene match. The germline CDR1 and CDR2 sequences are SGHTA and FQGNSA. The CDR3 extends over 14 amino acids. CDR3 protein: CASIPGTGTYEQYF. In nucleotides, the CDR3 is TGTGCCAGCATCCCCGGGACAGGGACCTACGAGCAGTACTTC. The full variable domain, rest sourced from reference TRBV7-2 and TRBJ2-7, is GAGVSQSPSNKVTEKGKDVELRCDPISGHTALYWYRQSLGQGLEFLIYFQGNSAPDKSGLPSDRFSAERTGGSVSTLTIQRTQQEDSAVYLCASIPGTGTYEQYFGPGTRLTVT.

This clone was seen more than once but under ten times. This chain uses TRBV14 with TRBJ2-7, with a possible D match to TRBD2 (5 bases). V dropped 6 bases and J dropped 1 base, with 13 bases sitting between them. Germline V gene data show CDR1 as SGHDN and CDR2 as FVKESK. There are 14 residues in the CDR3. CDR3: CASRLSRGSYEQYF. The CDR3 DNA sequence: TGTGCCAGCAGACTCTCACGGGGATCCTACGAGCAGTACTTC.

As concerns this clone: Germline and junction disagree at one end, which may indicate a read error. The chain has TRBV7-7 and TRBJ2-7; possible D gene TRBD2, 6 bases. The CDR3 extends over 13 amino acids. The germline V gene encodes CDR1 SSHAT and CDR2 FNYEAQ (reference sequence). The CDR3 reads CASSQGGNYEQYF. The CDR3 DNA reads as TGTGCTAGCAGCCAAGGAGGGAATTACGAGCAGTACTTC.

V and J are TRBV2 and TRBJ1-1, with no clear D. Germline lookup yields CDR1 SNHLY and CDR2 FYNNEI. The V and J ends lost 4 bases and 5 bases respectively, with 14 bases between them. The CDR3 runs 14 residues. Written as DNA, the CDR3 is TGTGCCAGCAGTGGAGCTACGTTCCGGACTGAAGCTTTCTTT. Its translation: CASSGATFRTEAFF.

This clone has ten or more counts. The same CDR3 also results from other DNA sequences found in this sample. This chain connects TRBV5-1 to TRBJ2-7; 10 bases line up with TRBD1. Per germline, CDR1 SGHRS and CDR2 YFSETQ. The CDR3 sequence is 15 residues long. Trimming removed 0 bases from V and 4 bases from J; junction bases left unmatched: 4. CDR3 nucleotide sequence: TGCGCCAGCAGCTTGGCCGGGACAGGGGAGTACGAGCAGTACTTC. Translated, it gives CASSLAGTGEYEQYF. Full variable domain (remainder filled in from reference TRBV5-1 and TRBJ2-7): KAGVTQTPRYLIKTRGQQVTLSCSPISGHRSVSWYQQTPGQGLQFLFEYFSETQRNKGNFPGRFSGRQFSNSRSEMNVSTLELGDSALYLCASSLAGTGEYEQYFGPGTRLTVT.

This clone came up a few times. The chain couples TRBV19 to TRBJ2-7; TRBD2 might be the D (6 bases). This CDR3 is 11 amino acids long. The V end was cut by 7 bases, the J end by 4 bases, with 8 bases between. Per germline, CDR1 LNHDA and CDR2 SQIVND (reference sequence). The CDR3 DNA reads TGTGCCAGTATGGGGGGTTACGAGCAGTACTTC. It encodes CASMGGYEQYF.

This clone was counted only a few times. The V and J genes are TRBV6-5 and TRBJ2-5; 10 positions agree with TRBD2. V was pared by 5 bases and J by 5 bases, with 8 bases of the junction left unmatched. The germline V gene encodes CDR1 MNHEY and CDR2 SVGAGI. The CDR3 extends over 15 amino acids. The CDR3 loop reads CASSTQGLAYETQYF. CDR3 coding DNA: TGTGCCAGCAGTACACAGGGACTAGCGTATGAGACCCAGTACTTC.

The V gene is TRBV7-2, the J gene TRBJ2-7; TRBD2 is a possible D gene (5 bases). V dropped 1 base and J dropped 6 bases, with 10 bases sitting between them. The germline V gene has CDR1 SGHTA and CDR2 FQGNSA. This CDR3 is built from 13 residues. The CDR3 here is CASSLGGNGEQYF. DNA of the CDR3: TGTGCCAGCAGCTTAGGAGGGAATGGCGAGCAGTACTTC.

This clone showed up just a few times. V usage is TRBV7-9 and J usage is TRBJ2-2; 7 nucleotides align to TRBD1. CDR3 length: 15 residues. In germline, CDR1 is SEHNR, CDR2 FQNEAQ (reference sequence). Trimming cost V 5 bases and J 3 bases; bases outside gene matches: 6. CDR3 in DNA: TGTGCCAGCAGCCCACGGACAGGATACACCGGGGAGCTGTTTTTT. Translating gives CASSPRTGYTGELFF.

This clone occurred a few times. The J gene is TRBJ2-1, the V gene TRBV7-9; tentative D call: TRBD1 (5 bases). The CDR3 covers 14 residues. The germline CDR1 and CDR2 sequences are SEHNR and FQNEAQ (reference sequence). Trimming left V 3 bases short and J 4 bases short, with 10 bases between. CDR3 loop: CASSFEPGYNEQFF. In DNA, the CDR3 is TGTGCCAGCAGCTTCGAGCCAGGGTACAATGAGCAGTTCTTC.